This TCR beta chain originates from a study of control samples from healthy donors and cancer patients. This clone was seen once. Sequencing was performed with immunoSEQ multiplex PCR; in TCRdb, only in-frame clones are kept and a portion is missing. The table has around 42,000 clones, less than 90% seen once. V dropped 4 bases and J dropped 3; count of bases not matched to a gene: 7. The CDR3 is 15 residues long. CDR1 is SGDLS, CDR2 YYNGEE, per germline. The receptor was derived from a man aged 60 to 69 in good health. Sequencing was carried out using blood. The genes are TRBV9 and TRBJ2-1, with TRBD1 matching 7 bases. The CDR3 sequence: CASSPGTARYNEQFF. Written as DNA, the CDR3 is TGTGCCAGCAGCCCCGGGACAGCTCGCTACAATGAGCAGTTCTTC.